These 25 T cell receptor beta chains came from one sample sequenced in a study of T cells in localized non-small cell lung cancer. TCRdb's copy holds only in-frame clones and misses some; the assay was immunoSEQ multiplex PCR. The sample has 90,000 to 95,000 clones; 87% are singletons. This material consisted of peripheral blood, taken before any cancer treatment. The receptor source for this set is a man aged 35 to 70 with stage I squamous cell lung carcinoma.

This clone was counted a few times. The chain links TRBV2 to TRBJ1-2; no firm D call. Trimming took 5 bases from V and 2 from J, leaving 9 bases between them. The CDR3 consists of 13 residues. Germline V lookup: CDR1 SNHLY, CDR2 FYNNEI. CDR3 sequence reads: CASSLSGNYGYTF. CDR3 nucleotides: TGTGCCAGCAGTTTGTCGGGCAACTATGGCTACACCTTC.

This chain links TRBV5-4 with TRBJ2-3; D call uncertain. There are 14 residues in the CDR3. The germline V gene has CDR1 SGHNT and CDR2 YYREEE (reference sequence). Trimming shortened V by 4 bases and J by 4 bases, and 13 bases separated the two germline ends. The CDR3 region is CASSPRPGSDTQYF. The CDR3 region has the DNA TGTGCCAGCAGCCCTCGACCTGGGTCAGATACGCAGTATTTT.

CDR3 DNA sequence: TGCGCCAGCAGCCAAGGGGGACAGGGGGCGGGCACCGGGGAGCTGTTTTTT. Its translation: CASSQGGQGAGTGELFF. The chain couples TRBV4-3 to TRBJ2-2; 12 nucleotides agree with TRBD1. The CDR3 consists of 17 residues. V shed 1 base, J shed 4 bases, and the junction held 4 bases outside the gene matches. CDR1 and CDR2 from the germline V gene are LGHNA and YSLEER.

This clone has more than one count but fewer than ten. The chain's CDR3 is CSAGHSQPQHF. The CDR3 DNA reads TGCAGTGCGGGGCATAGTCAGCCCCAGCATTTT. The rearrangement uses TRBV20-1 and TRBJ1-5, with D possibly TRBD1 on 5 matching bases. The V gene lost 6 bases and the J gene lost 6 bases, with 9 bases spanning the gap. This CDR3 has 11 amino acids. CDR1 and CDR2 from the germline V gene are DFQATT and SNEGSKA (reference sequence).

The V gene is TRBV11-2, the J gene TRBJ1-1; weak D call: TRBD1 (5 bases). V was pared by 4 bases and J by 6 bases, with 18 bases between. The V gene's germline CDR1 is SGHAT and CDR2 FQNNGV. This CDR3 has 15 amino acids. CDR3 residues: CASSSGQGGVAEAFF. CDR3 coding DNA: TGTGCCAGCAGCTCCGGACAAGGAGGGGTTGCTGAAGCTTTCTTT.

V and J are TRBV18 and TRBJ1-2; the match to TRBD1 covers 8 bases. The CDR3 has 15 amino acids. The J segment lost 6 bases and the V segment lost 5 bases, leaving 11 bases of the junction unmatched. Germline V CDR1 and CDR2: KGHSH, LQKENI. This CDR3 reads CASSALGQGVNGYTF. The CDR3 coding sequence is TGTGCCAGCTCAGCGCTAGGACAGGGTGTGAATGGCTACACCTTC.

The chain links TRBV5-1 to TRBJ2-1; 9 nucleotides line up with TRBD1. V shed 4 bases and J 5 bases; nucleotides not matched to a gene: 10. The CDR3 has 16 amino acids. Germline V CDR1 and CDR2: SGHRS, YFSETQ. The CDR3 protein is CASSPVTGGVDNEQFF. The CDR3 DNA sequence: TGCGCCAGCAGCCCGGTGACAGGGGGAGTCGACAATGAGCAGTTCTTC.

V gene TRBV4-3 combines with J gene TRBJ1-3; D is ambiguous. Deletions cut 0 bases from V and 9 bases from J, with 21 bases between. CDR3 length: 17 residues. CDR1 is LGHNA and CDR2 is YSLEER in the germline V gene. CDR3 nucleotide sequence: TGCGCCAGCAGCCAAGATCCCCAGCCAGACCGTGGCGGCACCATATATTTT. Translation: CASSQDPQPDRGGTIYF.

This sequence joins TRBV6-6 and TRBJ1-2; 11 positions match TRBD1. V lost 6 bases to trimming and J lost 2 bases; unmatched junction nucleotides: 2. Germline loops: CDR1 MNHNY, CDR2 SVGAGI (reference sequence). This CDR3 is built from 14 residues. Here the CDR3 DNA reads TGTGCCAGCAGGAGGGACAGGGGGAACTATGGCTACACCTTC. Residues: CASRRDRGNYGYTF.

A remark on this clone: Other DNA variants within this sample encode the same CDR3. The chain has TRBV5-1 and TRBJ1-2; D call uncertain. There are 13 residues in the CDR3. Germline V lookup: CDR1 SGHRS, CDR2 YFSETQ. V lost 0 bases to trimming and J lost 1 base, with 4 bases between them. The CDR3 loop is CASSLGGNYGYTF. The CDR3 bases are TGCGCCAGCAGCTTGGGGGGTAACTATGGCTACACCTTC.

The V and J genes are TRBV2 and TRBJ1-1, with D tentatively TRBD1 (5 bases). This CDR3 is 15 amino acids long. Germline loops: CDR1 SNHLY, CDR2 FYNNEI. With 6 bases removed from V and 0 bases from J, the gap between germline ends came to 14 bases. The CDR3 here is CASRRGATMNTEAFF. For the CDR3, the DNA is TGTGCCAGCAGGAGGGGCGCCACCATGAACACTGAAGCTTTCTTT.

CDR3 coding DNA: TGTGCCAGCAGCATAACAGGGCCCAGCGGCTACACCTTC. Amino acids: CASSITGPSGYTF. The V gene is TRBV7-9, the J gene TRBJ1-2; weak D call: TRBD1 (6 bases). Deletions cut 5 bases from V and 8 bases from J, with 15 bases between. CDR1 and CDR2 from the germline V gene are SEHNR and FQNEAQ (reference sequence). CDR3 size: 13 residues.

This clone was seen a single time. The V gene is TRBV7-9, the J gene TRBJ1-2, with D possibly being TRBD1 (5 bases). Trimming took 2 bases from V and 8 from J, leaving 12 bases between them. Germline-derived CDR1 and CDR2 are SEHNR and FQNEAQ (reference sequence). The CDR3 is made up of 13 amino acids. The CDR3 coding sequence is TGTGCCAGCAGCTTACGGGCAGGGATAGGCTACACCTTC. Its protein product is CASSLRAGIGYTF.

The chain combines TRBV21-1 with TRBJ1-6; the table's D gene call, TRBD1, was not cross checked with the DNA. TRBV21-1 is reported as a pseudogene. This CDR3 contains 13 residues. The CDR3 DNA is TGTGCCATTCCGACAGGATATAATTCACCCCTCCACTTT. It translates to CAIPTGYNSPLHF.

The V and J genes are TRBV6-1 and TRBJ2-2; D tentatively fits TRBD1 or TRBD2 (5 bases each). Germline loops: CDR1 MNHNS, CDR2 SASEGT. CDR3 length: 15 amino acids. The V and J ends lost 5 bases and 5 bases respectively, with 15 bases between them. The CDR3 DNA sequence: TGTGCCAGCAGTTTTGAGGGGCTCGGGACCGGGGAGCTGTTTTTT. It is translated as CASSFEGLGTGELFF.

The chain carries TRBV9 and TRBJ1-4, with 9 bases fitting TRBD1. CDR3 length: 14 amino acids. V trimming: 4 bases; J trimming: 8 bases; junction bases outside the gene matches: 6. CDR1 and CDR2 from the germline V gene are SGDLS and YYNGEE. CDR3 protein: CASSPGQGAEKLFF. The CDR3 DNA sequence: TGTGCCAGCAGCCCGGGACAGGGTGCCGAAAAACTGTTTTTT. Supplemented by reference TRBV9 and TRBJ1-4, the full variable domain reads DSGVTQTPKHLITATGQRVTLRCSPRSGDLSVYWYQQSLDQGLQFLIQYYNGEERAKGNILERFSAQQFPDLHSELNLSSLELGDSALYFCASSPGQGAEKLFFGSGTQLSVL.

J is TRBJ2-1 and V is TRBV4-2, with D perhaps matching TRBD2 (6 bases). This CDR3 is built from 14 residues. Germline V gene sequence: CDR1 LGHNA, CDR2 YNFKEQ. Trimming left V 4 bases short and J 5 bases short, with 12 bases between. The CDR3 DNA is TGTGCCAGCAGCCGCGAGGGAGGAGACAATGAGCAGTTCTTC. Encoded protein: CASSREGGDNEQFF.

The chain carries TRBV5-1 and TRBJ1-1; D is unclear. V lost 3 bases and J 7 bases, leaving 10 bases between the germline ends. The CDR3 runs to 12 residues. Germline V gives CDR1 SGHRS, CDR2 YFSETQ. In DNA form, the CDR3 reads TGCGCCAGCAGCTCACAAGGACTTGAAGCTTTCTTT. As protein: CASSSQGLEAFF.

The rearrangement joins TRBV30 to TRBJ2-1; 7 bases map to TRBD2. CDR1 GTSNPN and CDR2 SVGIG come from the germline V gene (reference sequence). The CDR3 has 16 residues. J lost 2 bases, V lost 2 bases, and 9 bases had no gene match. Here the CDR3 DNA reads TGTGCCTGGAGTAGGGGCCGGGGGGTTGCCTACAATGAGCAGTTCTTC. It yields the protein CAWSRGRGVAYNEQFF.

The chain employs TRBV4-1 and TRBJ2-7; D is undetermined. V lost 2 bases, J lost 6 bases, and 14 bases lay in between. The CDR3 contains 14 residues. Per the germline V gene, CDR1 is MGHRA and CDR2 is YSYEKL. CDR3 nucleotides: TGCGCCAGCAGCCAATTTATGTCCTGGGGCGAGCAGTACTTC. This gives the protein CASSQFMSWGEQYF.

The V call is TRBV7-2, the J call TRBJ2-3; D unresolved. CDR1 SGHTA and CDR2 FQGNSA come from the germline V gene. Trimming shortened V by 0 bases and J by 3 bases, and 10 bases separated the two germline ends. The CDR3 has 15 amino acids. In DNA, the CDR3 is TGTGCCAGCAGCTTAGCAGTAACCCTTACAGATACGCAGTATTTT. It is translated as CASSLAVTLTDTQYF.

The chain has TRBV7-9 and TRBJ1-1, with D hard to call. Germline values: CDR1 SEHNR, CDR2 FQNEAQ (reference sequence). The length of the CDR3 is 10 residues. The V and J ends lost 4 bases and 8 bases respectively, with 5 bases between them. The chain's CDR3 is CASSSNEAFF. The DNA for the CDR3 is TGTGCCAGCAGCTCCAACGAAGCTTTCTTT.

The CDR3 sequence: CASTGTANTGELFF. The CDR3 coding sequence is TGTGCCAGCACCGGGACAGCGAACACCGGGGAGCTGTTTTTT. J is TRBJ2-2 and V is TRBV6-1, with TRBD1 identical over 7 bases. The CDR3 consists of 14 residues. Germline V gene lookup returns CDR1 MNHNS and CDR2 SASEGT. With V trimmed by 7 bases and J by 0 bases, 2 bases remained unmatched.

This chain uses TRBV27 with TRBJ2-5; 10 bases agree with TRBD2. V lost 2 bases and J lost 5; bases outside the gene matches: 8. CDR1 is MNHEY and CDR2 is SMNVEV in the germline V gene (reference sequence). The CDR3 runs 16 residues. CDR3 sequence (DNA): TGTGCCAGCAGTTTAGGGGCTAGCGGGGGTCGGGAGACCCAGTACTTC. Its protein product is CASSLGASGGRETQYF.

The V call is TRBV27, the J call TRBJ2-3; D unresolved. The CDR3 has 14 residues. Trimming removed 3 bases at V and 0 bases at J, with 7 bases between. Looked up from germline, CDR1 is MNHEY and CDR2 is SMNVEV (reference sequence). In nucleotides, the CDR3 is TGTGCCAGCAGTTTCACCGCTAGCACAGATACGCAGTATTTT. Protein: CASSFTASTDTQYF.